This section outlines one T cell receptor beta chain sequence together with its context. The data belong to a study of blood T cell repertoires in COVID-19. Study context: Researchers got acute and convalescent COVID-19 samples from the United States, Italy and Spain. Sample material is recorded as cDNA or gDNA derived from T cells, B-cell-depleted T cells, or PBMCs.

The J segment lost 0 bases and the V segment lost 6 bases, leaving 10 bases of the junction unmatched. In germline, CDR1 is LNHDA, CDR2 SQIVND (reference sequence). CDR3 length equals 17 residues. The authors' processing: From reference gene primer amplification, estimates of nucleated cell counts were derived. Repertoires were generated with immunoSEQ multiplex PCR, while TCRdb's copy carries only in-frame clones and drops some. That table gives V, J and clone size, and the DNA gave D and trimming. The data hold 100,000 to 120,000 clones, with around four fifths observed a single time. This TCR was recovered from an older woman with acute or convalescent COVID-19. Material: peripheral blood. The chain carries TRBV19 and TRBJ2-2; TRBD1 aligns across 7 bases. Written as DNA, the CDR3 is TGTGCCAGTAGGCCGTATTCCGGGACAGCGAACACCGGGGAGCTGTTTTTT. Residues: CASRPYSGTANTGELFF. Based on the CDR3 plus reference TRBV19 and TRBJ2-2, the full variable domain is DGGITQSPKYLFRKEGQNVTLSCEQNLNHDAMYWYRQDPGQGLRLIYYSQIVNDFQKGDIAEGYSVSREKKESFPLTVTSAQKNPTAFYLCASRPYSGTANTGELFFGEGSRLTVL.